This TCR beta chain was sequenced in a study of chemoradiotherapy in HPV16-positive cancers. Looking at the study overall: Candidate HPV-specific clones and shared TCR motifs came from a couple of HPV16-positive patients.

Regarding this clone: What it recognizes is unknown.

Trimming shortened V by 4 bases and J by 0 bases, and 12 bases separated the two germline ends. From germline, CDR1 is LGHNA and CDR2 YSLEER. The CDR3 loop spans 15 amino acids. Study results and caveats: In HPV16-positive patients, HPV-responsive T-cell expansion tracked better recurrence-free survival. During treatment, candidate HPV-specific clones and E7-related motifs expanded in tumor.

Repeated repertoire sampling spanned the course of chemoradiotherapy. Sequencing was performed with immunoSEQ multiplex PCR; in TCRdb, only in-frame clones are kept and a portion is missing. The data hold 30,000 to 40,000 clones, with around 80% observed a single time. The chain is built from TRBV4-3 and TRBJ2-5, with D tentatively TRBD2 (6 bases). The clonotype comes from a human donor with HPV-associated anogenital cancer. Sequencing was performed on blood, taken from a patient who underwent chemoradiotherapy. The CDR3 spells CASSRVRGYQETQYF. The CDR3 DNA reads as TGCGCCAGCAGCCGAGTACGGGGGTACCAAGAGACCCAGTACTTC.